Following are 18 T cell receptor beta chains from one sample sequenced in a study of T-cell reconstitution after alpha-beta-depleted transplantation in children. For TCRbeta, the library was prepared with unique molecular identifiers. Each CDR3 protein gets one entry after TCRdb re-called the PCR reads with MiXCR. The table includes 550,000 to 600,000 distinct CDR3 sequences, under 30% detected once. The sequencing here drew on PBMCs, mostly from graft donor cells, taken 360 days after TCRalphabeta/CD19-depleted stem cell transplant. Receptor source: a boy younger than two who had a stem cell transplant for acute myeloid leukemia, so the T cells may come from the graft donor.

The rearrangement links TRBV12-3 or TRBV12-4 to TRBJ2-2; unclear D gene. The CDR3 is 13 residues long. The V end lost 10 bases, the J end lost 0 bases, and 9 bases lay between the germline ends. The CDR3 DNA is TGTGCCACCCGGGTCTCGAACACCGGGGAGCTGTTTTTT. Protein product: CATRVSNTGELFF.

The chain recombines TRBV11-1 with TRBJ2-7; D may be TRBD2 (6 bases). The germline V gene encodes CDR1 SGHAT and CDR2 FQDESV (reference sequence). The V end lost 5 bases, the J end lost 2 bases, and 10 bases lay between the germline ends. The CDR3 consists of 13 residues. The CDR3 loop is CASSGDLAYEQYF. Here the CDR3 DNA reads TGTGCCAGCAGCGGGGACTTAGCCTACGAGCAGTACTTC.

This clonotype was counted a few times. This chain uses TRBV6-6 with TRBJ1-5; D unclear. V was trimmed by 2 bases and J by 5 bases, leaving 7 bases between them. Germline V gives CDR1 MNHNY, CDR2 SVGAGI (reference sequence). The CDR3 sequence is 13 residues long. The CDR3 sequence: CASSYELDQPQHF. The CDR3 DNA sequence: TGTGCCAGCAGTTACGAGTTGGATCAGCCCCAGCATTTT.

This chain uses TRBV20-1 with TRBJ2-7, with D maybe TRBD2 (6 bases). The CDR3 loop spans 15 amino acids. The germline CDR1 and CDR2 sequences are DFQATT and SNEGSKA (reference sequence). V shed 0 bases and J shed 3 bases, with 15 bases lying between them. This chain's CDR3 is CSARDRGGINYEQYF. The CDR3 nucleotides read TGCAGTGCTAGAGATCGGGGCGGGATAAACTACGAGCAGTACTTC.

This clonotype was seen only a few times. The J gene is TRBJ1-5, the V gene TRBV20-1; a weak D match, TRBD1 (6 bases). The length of the CDR3 is 17 residues. The ends were cut back, 6 bases at V and 1 base at J, with 22 bases in the middle. Germline V gives CDR1 DFQATT, CDR2 SNEGSKA (reference sequence). CDR3 in DNA: TGCAGTGCCATGGCCTGGAGGACAGCACAAAGCAATCAGCCCCAGCATTTT. Translating gives CSAMAWRTAQSNQPQHF.

Ten or more counts support this clonotype. The chain links TRBV6-5 to TRBJ1-1; D remains ambiguous. This CDR3 contains 15 residues. The germline CDR1 and CDR2 sequences are MNHEY and SVGAGI. Trimming removed 0 bases at V and 6 bases at J, with 14 bases between. The CDR3 sequence: CASSYSKGPKAEAFF. The CDR3 DNA is TGTGCCAGCAGTTACTCGAAAGGACCCAAAGCTGAAGCTTTCTTT.

The chain recombines TRBV7-9 with TRBJ1-6; 7 nucleotides line up with TRBD1. CDR1 is SEHNR and CDR2 is FQNEAQ in the germline V gene (reference sequence). The CDR3 covers 15 residues. After removal of 5 bases from V and 4 bases from J, the junction contained 5 bases not matched to a gene. In nucleotides, the CDR3 is TGTGCCAGCAGCCTATTGGGACAGTATAATTCACCCCTCCACTTT. Translating gives CASSLLGQYNSPLHF. Drawing the rest from reference TRBV7-9 and TRBJ1-6, the complete variable domain is DTGVSQNPRHKITKRGQNVTFRCDPISEHNRLYWYRQTLGQGPEFLTYFQNEAQLEKSRLLSDRFSAERPKGSFSTLEIQRTEQGDSAMYLCASSLLGQYNSPLHFGNGTRLTVT.

V is TRBV7-9 and J is TRBJ2-7; the match to TRBD2 covers 7 bases. This CDR3 is 13 amino acids long. The junction had 5 bases not matched to a gene; V was cut back by 3 bases and J by 6 bases. Germline assignment: CDR1 SEHNR and CDR2 FQNEAQ (reference sequence). The CDR3: CASSFGGTGEQYV. The CDR3 DNA sequence: TGTGCCAGCAGCTTCGGGGGGACGGGCGAGCAGTACGTC.

This clonotype was observed a few times. This chain joins TRBV29-1 and TRBJ2-1, with D possibly matching TRBD2 (6 bases). This CDR3 contains 14 residues. Germline CDR1 and CDR2: SQVTM and ANQGSEA. Trimming cost V 5 bases and J 2 bases, with 13 bases left between them. The CDR3 DNA follows: TGCAGCGTTTTAAGGGGAGGTCCCTACAATGAGCAGTTCTTC. Its translation is CSVLRGGPYNEQFF.

The chain joins TRBV6-5 to TRBJ1-4; the match to TRBD1 covers 7 bases. CDR3 length: 13 residues. Germline CDR1 MNHEY, CDR2 SVGAGI. V lost 4 bases and J lost 10; bases outside the gene matches: 6. Written as DNA, the CDR3 is TGTGCCAGCAGTTCCGGACAGGTCACAAAACTGTTTTTT. Protein sequence: CASSSGQVTKLFF.

The genes are TRBV6-5 and TRBJ2-2, with D unresolved. The germline gives CDR1 MNHEY, CDR2 SVGAGI. This CDR3 comprises 15 residues. Trimming shortened V by 2 bases and J by 1 base, and 8 bases separated the two germline ends. CDR3 residues: CASSYARQNTGELFF. The DNA for the CDR3 is TGTGCCAGCAGTTACGCCCGACAGAACACCGGGGAGCTGTTTTTT.

This clonotype was seen only a few times. The V gene is TRBV25-1, the J gene TRBJ2-1; possibly TRBD1 for D (6 bases). CDR1 is MGHDK and CDR2 is SYGVNS in the germline V gene. V shed 8 bases and J shed 2 bases, with 16 bases lying between them. The CDR3 extends over 15 amino acids. The CDR3 sequence: CASQGGGRPYNEQFF. DNA for the CDR3: TGTGCCAGCCAGGGTGGGGGCAGGCCCTACAATGAGCAGTTCTTC.

The gene calls are TRBV27 and TRBJ2-1, with 9 nucleotides matching TRBD1. There are 15 residues in the CDR3. The germline V gene has CDR1 MNHEY and CDR2 SMNVEV (reference sequence). V lost 8 bases, J lost 6 bases, and 11 bases stayed unmatched. This CDR3 is CASSGQGSGINEQFF. DNA of the CDR3: TGTGCCAGCTCCGGACAGGGGTCCGGAATCAATGAGCAGTTCTTC.

This clonotype was observed a few times. The rearrangement uses TRBV10-3 and TRBJ1-4, with 7 positions matching TRBD1. The CDR3 covers 13 residues. The germline V gene has CDR1 ENHRY and CDR2 SYGVKD. V gave up 6 bases and J gave up 3 bases; unmatched junction bases: 1. The CDR3 loop is CAIRGQSNEKLFF. The CDR3 DNA reads TGTGCCATCAGGGGACAGTCTAATGAAAAACTGTTTTTT.

This clonotype was counted between two and nine times. The genes are TRBV20-1 and TRBJ1-6, with D maybe TRBD1 (6 bases). The germline gives CDR1 DFQATT, CDR2 SNEGSKA (reference sequence). The CDR3 consists of 14 residues. Deletions cut 1 base from V and 7 bases from J, with 11 bases between. The CDR3 spells CSARGSTGNSPLHF. CDR3 in DNA: TGCAGTGCTAGAGGGTCAACAGGGAATTCACCCCTCCACTTT.

This clonotype was recorded at least ten times. The V and J genes are TRBV10-3 and TRBJ2-3; D gene uncertain. V dropped 0 bases and J dropped 4 bases, with 8 bases sitting between them. The CDR3 loop spans 14 amino acids. Per the germline V gene, CDR1 is ENHRY and CDR2 is SYGVKD. CDR3 region: CAISESGLADTQYF. For the CDR3, the DNA is TGTGCCATCAGTGAGTCGGGGTTAGCAGATACGCAGTATTTT.

Many counts were recorded for this clonotype. The chain carries TRBV7-9 and TRBJ1-2; possibly TRBD1 for D (5 bases). This CDR3 has 14 residues. V lost 3 bases, J lost 4 bases, and 12 bases lay in between. Germline CDR1 SEHNR, CDR2 FQNEAQ (reference sequence). This CDR3 is CASSFTGESYGYTF. The CDR3 coding sequence is TGTGCCAGCAGCTTCACGGGGGAGAGCTATGGCTACACCTTC.

This clonotype was seen a few times. CDR3 in amino acids: CSATGTSGGVHYEQYV. The CDR3 DNA reads as TGCAGTGCAACCGGGACTAGCGGGGGGGTCCACTACGAGCAGTACGTC. J is TRBJ2-7 and V is TRBV20-1, with 16 bases that match TRBD2. J was trimmed by 3 bases and V by 6 bases; bases with no gene match: 8. The CDR3 loop spans 16 amino acids. Germline V gives CDR1 DFQATT, CDR2 SNEGSKA (reference sequence).